This TCR beta chain was captured in a study of T cell changes during pregnancy in multiple sclerosis (dated by TCRdb to between 2018 and 2020). With regard to the full study: Changes in the T cell repertoire over the course of pregnancy were examined in this study in women with multiple sclerosis.

V drops 1 base and J drops 11 bases, leaving 11 bases in between. Counted from cysteine to phenylalanine, this CDR3 has 12 amino acids. This entry keeps only the CDR3 DNA: 36 bases, framed from base 1. CDR1 SNHLY and CDR2 FYNNEI are derived from the germline V gene. The method behind the library was the immunoSEQ multiplex PCR assay. Here the immuneACCESS table is served through TCRdb, limited to in-frame sequences with V and J called. Missing clones are a known gap in these copies; in checked studies unresolved V genes cover under half, and the rest lacks a known reason. The sample table holds roughly 88,000 clones, of which more than 90% were seen once. The ten top clones hold 1.5% to 1.7% of the sample. This clone was found a few times. Its antigen target is currently unknown. No qualities accompany the bases; no much larger clone lies one base away.

The chain links TRBV2 with TRBJ1-1, with the D gene uncertain. This TCR came from a female donor with multiple sclerosis, enrolled in a pregnancy study. This specimen was peripheral blood, taken in the first trimester of pregnancy. The CDR3 has the sequence CASSEVRGLAFF. The sequenced DNA: TGTGCCAGCAGTGAAGTGAGAGGATTGGCTTTCTTT. The variable domain in full, with residues beyond the CDR3 obtained from the reference TRBV2 and TRBJ1-1 genes, is EPEVTQTPSHQVTQMGQEVILRCVPISNHLYFYWYRQILGQKVEFLVSFYNNEISEKSEIFDDQFSVERPDGSNFTLKIRSTKLEDSAMYFCASSEVRGLAFFGQGTRLTVV.